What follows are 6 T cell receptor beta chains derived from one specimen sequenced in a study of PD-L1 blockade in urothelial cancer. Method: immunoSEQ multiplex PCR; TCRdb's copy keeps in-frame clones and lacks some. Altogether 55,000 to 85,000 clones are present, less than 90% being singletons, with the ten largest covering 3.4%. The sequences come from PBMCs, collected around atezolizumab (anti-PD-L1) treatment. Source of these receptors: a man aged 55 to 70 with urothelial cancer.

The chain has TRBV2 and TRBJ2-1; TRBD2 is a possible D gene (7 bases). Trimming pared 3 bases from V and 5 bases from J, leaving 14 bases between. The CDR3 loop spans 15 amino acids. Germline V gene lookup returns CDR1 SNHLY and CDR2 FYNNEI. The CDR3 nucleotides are TGTGCCAGCAGTGACGAGGGGGGGGGCGACAATGAGCAGTTCTTC. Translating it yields CASSDEGGGDNEQFF. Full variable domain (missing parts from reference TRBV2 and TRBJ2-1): EPEVTQTPSHQVTQMGQEVILRCVPISNHLYFYWYRQILGQKVEFLVSFYNNEISEKSEIFDDQFSVERPDGSNFTLKIRSTKLEDSAMYFCASSDEGGGDNEQFFGPGTRLTVL.

The CDR3 spells CASSQDRDSSYEQYF. The CDR3 nucleotides are TGCGCCAGCAGCCAGGACAGGGATAGCTCCTACGAGCAGTACTTC. This chain joins TRBV4-1 and TRBJ2-7, with 8 bases fitting TRBD1. The CDR3 consists of 15 residues. The germline gives CDR1 MGHRA, CDR2 YSYEKL. V lost 3 bases, J lost 0 bases, and 4 bases stayed unmatched.

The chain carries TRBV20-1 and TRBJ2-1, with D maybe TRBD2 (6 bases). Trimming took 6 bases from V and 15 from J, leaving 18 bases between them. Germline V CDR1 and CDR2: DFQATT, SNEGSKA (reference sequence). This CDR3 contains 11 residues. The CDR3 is CSADQSRGAFF. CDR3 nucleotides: TGCAGTGCCGACCAGTCGCGGGGTGCGTTCTTC.

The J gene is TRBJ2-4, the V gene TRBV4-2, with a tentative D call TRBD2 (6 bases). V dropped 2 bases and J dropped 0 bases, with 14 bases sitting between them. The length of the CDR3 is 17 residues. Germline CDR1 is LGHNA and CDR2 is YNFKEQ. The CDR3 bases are TGTGCCAGCAGCCAATCCTCCGGGGGAGGAGCCAAAAACATTCAGTACTTC. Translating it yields CASSQSSGGGAKNIQYF.

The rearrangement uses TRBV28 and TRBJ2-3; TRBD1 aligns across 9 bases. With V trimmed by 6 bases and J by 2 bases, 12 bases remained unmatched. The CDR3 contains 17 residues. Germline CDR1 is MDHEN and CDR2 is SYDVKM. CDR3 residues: CASSGATGGIFTDTQYF. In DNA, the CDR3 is TGTGCCAGCAGCGGAGCAACAGGGGGCATATTCACAGATACGCAGTATTTT.

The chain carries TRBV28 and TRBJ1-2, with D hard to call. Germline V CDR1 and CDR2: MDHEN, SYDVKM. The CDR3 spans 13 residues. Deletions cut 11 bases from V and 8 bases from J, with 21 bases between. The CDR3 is CAAWSTTKEGYTF. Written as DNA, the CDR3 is TGTGCCGCTTGGTCGACAACCAAAGAGGGCTACACCTTC.